The 2 T cell receptor beta chains below come from one sample, sequenced in a study of T cell responses to AZD1222 COVID-19 vaccine. Libraries were prepared by immunoSEQ multiplex PCR; TCRdb keeps only in-frame clonotypes and omits some of them. The data show 100,000 to 150,000 clones, roughly 90% seen once. The starting material was peripheral blood, obtained on day 0 of AZD1222 vaccination. The source is an adult in good health.

This chain links TRBV10-2 with TRBJ2-2; either TRBD1 or TRBD2 may fit D (5 bases each). Trimming left V 8 bases short and J 6 bases short, with 10 bases between. The CDR3 contains 12 residues. Per germline, CDR1 WSHSY and CDR2 SAAADI. CDR3 DNA: TGCGCCAGCCGGGAAGGGGCCGGGGAGCTGTTTTTT. Protein product: CASREGAGELFF.

This clone was detected only once. The V call is TRBV9, the J call TRBJ2-7; tentative D call: TRBD2 (5 bases). CDR1 is SGDLS and CDR2 is YYNGEE in the germline V gene. The CDR3 has 15 residues. Trimming stripped 4 bases from V and 6 bases from J, with 20 bases between. CDR3 coding DNA: TGTGCCAGCAGCCCTCCCGGCGGGCCCCCCCTCGAGCAGTACTTC. Translated, it gives CASSPPGGPPLEQYF.